The rows below give T cell receptor beta chains drawn from one sample of a study of cytomegalovirus exposure and HLA in healthy donors. Assay used: immunoSEQ multiplex PCR; TCRdb lists only in-frame clones, some missing. The sample lists 100,000 to 150,000 clones, approximately 80% occurring once. The sequencing input was PBMCs. The receptors here all came from a middle-aged woman in good health and CMV-seropositive. Each CDR3 is given with its conserved first and last residue. Fields, in order: V gene, D gene, clone size, J gene, CDR3 DNA, CDR3 protein. A D gene is named only where the DNA matches it firmly. Clone size is stated in some rows and not others, as once, few, many or a class when expanded.

>TRBV10-1|.|.|TRBJ2-3
TGCGCCAGCAGTCGAGGTACAGATACGCAGTATTTT
CASSRGTDTQYF
>TRBV4-1|TRBD2|.|TRBJ2-1
TGCGCCAGCAGCCAACCGACTAGCGGTACCTCCTACAATGAGCAGTTCTTC
CASSQPTSGTSYNEQFF
>TRBV5-1|TRBD1|.|TRBJ2-7
TGCGCCAGCAGCCGCTCAGGGGGCCTGAGGTACGAGCAGTACTTC
CASSRSGGLRYEQYF
>TRBV7-9|.|once|TRBJ2-1
TGTGCCAGCAACCAAAAACCCCTGAGTGAGCAGTTCTTC
CASNQKPLSEQFF
>TRBV7-9|.|.|TRBJ2-1
TGTGCCAGCAGCCCCCCCGGGACACCGCCCGGCGATGAGCAGTTCTTC
CASSPPGTPPGDEQFF
>TRBV14|TRBD1|.|TRBJ2-7
TGTGCCAGCAGCCAGGGACAGGGGCTCCCCTACGAGCAGTACTTC
CASSQGQGLPYEQYF
>TRBV6-6|TRBD2|.|TRBJ2-7
TGTGCCAGCAGTTTGGGACTAGCTTACGAGCAGTACTTC
CASSLGLAYEQYF
>TRBV28|.|.|TRBJ2-2
TGTGCCAGCAGTTCCCGAGGGCTGAACACCGGGGAGCTGTTTTTT
CASSSRGLNTGELFF
>TRBV29-1|TRBD1|.|TRBJ1-4
TGCAGCGTGCAGGGGGCAGGGGGTGAAAAACTGTTTTTT
CSVQGAGGEKLFF
>TRBV5-4|.|.|TRBJ2-7
TGTGCCAGCAGCCTGGAACTAGCTCGCGAGCAGTACTTC
CASSLELAREQYF
>TRBV7-9|TRBD1|few|TRBJ1-2
TGTGCCAGCAGCCATCTCGGAACAGGGGGCTATGGCTACACCTTC
CASSHLGTGGYGYTF
>TRBV5-6|.|.|TRBJ2-4
TGTGCCAGCAGCTCCCGGGACAACGGGGCCAAAAACATTCAGTACTTC
CASSSRDNGAKNIQYF
>TRBV15|.|.|TRBJ1-2
TGTGCCACCAGCCCGCTTGGGAGCGACGCGTGGTCTGGCTACACCTTC
CATSPLGSDAWSGYTF
>TRBV5-5|.|.|TRBJ1-2
TGTGCCAGCAGCTGGGAGTGGGTGGAAAACTATGGCTACACCTTC
CASSWEWVENYGYTF
>TRBV29-1|.|.|TRBJ1-1
TGCAGCGTTACAGGGACGGGTGTAACGGACACTGAAGCTTTCTTT
CSVTGTGVTDTEAFF
>TRBV28|.|.|TRBJ2-7
TGTGCCAGCAGTTTGGCCAGCTCCTACGAGCAGTACTTC
CASSLASSYEQYF
>TRBV27|.|.|TRBJ2-3
TGTGCCAGCAGGTCCCGGCTAGCGCTCACAGATACGCAGTATTTT
CASRSRLALTDTQYF